A selection of T cell receptor beta chains follows, all from one sample in a study of CD8 T cells in ankylosing spondylitis. Each CDR3 protein is one row after TCRdb ran MiXCR on the 5' RACE reads. The repertoire holds roughly 200,000 distinct CDR3 sequences, with around a quarter as singletons. Source material: blood, either unsorted or a sorted T cell fraction (not recorded which). These receptors originate from a male donor with ankylosing spondylitis or in good health (not recorded which). Each CDR3 is given with its conserved first and last residue. Fields, in order: J gene, CDR3 length, V gene, CDR3 protein.

j_call: TRBJ2-4
cdr3_length: 19
v_call: TRBV18
cdr3_aa: CASSQGPPGRGEAKNIQYF

j_call: TRBJ1-1
cdr3_length: 15
v_call: TRBV12-3/TRBV12-4
cdr3_aa: CASSRDMGGNTEAFF

j_call: TRBJ1-6
cdr3_length: 13
v_call: TRBV2
cdr3_aa: CASSGLMNSPLHF

j_call: TRBJ1-2
cdr3_length: 12
v_call: TRBV20-1
cdr3_aa: CSAREGAKGYTF

j_call: TRBJ2-3
cdr3_length: 13
v_call: TRBV7-3
cdr3_aa: CASSPRVRDTQYF

j_call: TRBJ1-4
cdr3_length: 16
v_call: TRBV5-8
cdr3_aa: CASSLEGWATNEKLFF

j_call: TRBJ2-3
cdr3_length: 15
v_call: TRBV5-1
cdr3_aa: CASSATTSGTDTQYF

j_call: TRBJ2-1
cdr3_length: 14
v_call: TRBV20-1
cdr3_aa: CILRPTGGWNEQFF

j_call: TRBJ2-3
cdr3_length: 15
v_call: TRBV6-5
cdr3_aa: CASSSLPRNTDTQYF

j_call: TRBJ1-5
cdr3_length: 14
v_call: TRBV20-1
cdr3_aa: CSARDAKGIQPQHF

j_call: TRBJ1-5
cdr3_length: 16
v_call: TRBV12-3/TRBV12-4
cdr3_aa: CASSTGTGISNQPQHF

j_call: TRBJ1-1
cdr3_length: 13
v_call: TRBV20-1
cdr3_aa: CSARRSPSTEAFF

j_call: TRBJ1-6
cdr3_length: 14
v_call: TRBV6-1
cdr3_aa: CASSEAGTGSPLHF

j_call: TRBJ2-1
cdr3_length: 14
v_call: TRBV29-1
cdr3_aa: CSVEGTSSYNEQFF

j_call: TRBJ2-1
cdr3_length: 15
v_call: TRBV10-2
cdr3_aa: CASRATSGYYNEQFF

j_call: TRBJ2-5
cdr3_length: 14
v_call: TRBV5-5
cdr3_aa: CASSSDRGQETQYF

j_call: TRBJ1-1
cdr3_length: 13
v_call: TRBV5-1
cdr3_aa: CASSGGGRTEAFF

j_call: TRBJ2-7
cdr3_length: 15
v_call: TRBV4-1
cdr3_aa: CASSQARGEQYEQYF

j_call: TRBJ1-4
cdr3_length: 14
v_call: TRBV20-1
cdr3_aa: CSASEGATNEKLFF

j_call: TRBJ1-6
cdr3_length: 16
v_call: TRBV12-5
cdr3_aa: CASGDPGTDYNSPLHF